The T cell receptor beta chain under discussion was sequenced for a study of T cells in Graves' hyperthyroidism and ophthalmopathy. General study findings and limits: Blood also carried most thyroid clonotypes expanded above 0.001.

V was pared by 7 bases and J by 5 bases, with 14 bases between. CDR3 length: 13 residues. Per germline, CDR1 MDHEN and CDR2 SYDVKM. The source material, RNA transcripts, was used to amplify TCR beta CDR3 regions. First-round RT-PCR targeting the TCR CDR3 was performed with the HTBI primer set. Each CDR3 protein gets one entry after TCRdb re-called the multiplex PCR reads with MiXCR. The sample carries roughly 170,000 distinct CDR3 sequences, less than 10% recorded once. This clonotype was seen repeatedly, ten times or more. The antigen is not known. Hyperthyroidism had been newly diagnosed in patients aged 18 to 65, and its duration was under 2 months. The study left out patients who had uncontrolled infection, other autoimmune disease, pregnancy or lactation. Fresh 10 ml peripheral blood yielded PBMCs.

The TCR was taken from a woman aged 18-29 years with Graves' hyperthyroidism that later progressed to Graves' ophthalmopathy. V is TRBV28 and J is TRBJ2-5; D ambiguous. Sequenced: blood. The CDR3 DNA sequence: TGTGCCAGCACCTCTCATGATTCGGAGACCCAGTACTTC. Residues: CASTSHDSETQYF.